This record concerns one TCR beta chain sequence. Antigen specificity is unknown. Germline values: CDR1 SGHAT, CDR2 FQNNGV. Trimming stripped 5 bases from V and 7 bases from J, with 18 bases between. This CDR3 spans 15 amino acids. This entry is derived from a study of shared clonotypes between healthy human individuals. The study's findings and limits: Blood was the only sampled material, and tissue repertoires likely differ.

Naive CD8 cells were CD45RO-negative, positively selected for CCR7, excluding terminally differentiated effector memory CD45RA+ cells. Deep was the level used in running the assay. The repertoire was sequenced with immunoSEQ multiplex PCR; TCRdb's copy has only in-frame clones and lacks some. The sample carries some 2 million clones, 85% to 95% recorded once. The sample consisted of naive CD8+ T cells sorted from blood. This TCR derives from a man aged 18 to 35 in good health. This chain joins TRBV11-2 and TRBJ2-1; D not certain. This CDR3 reads CASSPVMREGNEQFF. CDR3 DNA sequence: TGTGCCAGCAGCCCTGTGATGCGAGAAGGGAATGAGCAGTTCTTC.